This entry concerns a single TCR beta chain. Which antigen it targets is not known. It has no much larger one-base neighbor in the sample; base qualities were not kept. Library preparation was by the immunoSEQ multiplex PCR assay. For the multiplex PCR, a mixture combining 60 forward primers for TCR Vbeta segments and 13 reverse primers for TCR Jbeta segments was used. The CDR3 region of rearranged TCR beta genes was amplified from genomic DNA with a multiplex PCR assay. Amplified TCR beta libraries were sequenced as 87-base-pair reads on the Illumina HiSeq System. The authors' pipeline ran thus. A later analysis counted 75 million to 100 million unique TCR beta chains across the 666 repertoires, and some 11 million of these chains were shared by at least two donors. To remove PCR and sequencing errors, raw reads were error-corrected and collapsed into unique sequences using a nearest-neighbor algorithm that merged closely related sequences. Alignment of CDR3 sequences to IMGT reference sequences was used to assign V, D and J gene segments. For a sequence to be retained, a match of at least six nucleotides to both a V gene segment and a J gene segment was required. A rearrangement was called productive if the CDR3 had no stop codons and remained in frame with V and J, and every other rearrangement was called non-productive. Following IMGT convention, CDR3 was defined as the stretch from the second conserved V-encoded cysteine up to the conserved J-encoded phenylalanine. The earlier analysis of about 620 of the donors excluded sequences that lacked an unambiguous match to a single V gene segment. In an earlier analysis of around 590 of the donors, a V segment was called functional when productive rearrangements were above 56.7%, and segregating when the standard deviation between donors exceeded 5%. A statistical classification framework was built for diagnosing cytomegalovirus status from the catalog of TCR beta chain sequences. A later analysis assigned V and J genes by comparing TCR nucleotide sequences with IMGT/GENE-DB human TR gene sequences. In a later analysis, CDR3 sequences and most-parsimonious VDJ recombination scenarios were assigned using the TCRdist pipeline. A later analysis defined each TCR beta chain by its CDR3 amino acid sequence plus V-gene family, and excluded reads lacking a unique V-gene family. A later analysis removed several hundred highly shared, low-generation-probability nucleotide sequences to deal with suspected cross-contamination and a sequencing artifact. In a later analysis, a clonal expansion index for each public chain was calculated from normalized within-repertoire ranks of inferred template counts. In a later analysis, generation probabilities were computed with a VDJ recombination model fitted to out-of-frame rearrangements, and the resulting probabilities were checked against IGoR. In a later analysis, TCR-TCR, TCR-HLA and TCR-CMV co-occurrence was scored with hypergeometric tests, and a repertoire-size bias correction was applied to TCR pairs. In a later analysis, false discovery rates were estimated by permuting HLA or CMV assignments 20 times. In a later analysis, co-occurring TCRs were grouped with DBSCAN, and TCRdist sequence similarity was added when clustering was performed within HLA-allele-positive subsets. Repertoires with fewer than 30,000 or more than 120,000 public chains, plus five repertoires with anomalous nucleotide sharing, were excluded from co-occurrence clustering. Drawn from immuneACCESS, this table holds only the in-frame rearrangements with V and J called that TCRdb kept. Clones are partly lost; checked studies trace under half to an unresolved V gene and leave the rest unexplained. V and J calls and clone size are those listed in that table; D and trimming were worked out from the DNA. Present in this sample are 150,000 or so clones, 76% of which were seen just once. The top ten clones comprise 2.5% to 3.5% of the sample.

The data stem from a study of cytomegalovirus exposure and HLA in healthy donors (TCRdb year 2017). For the study in its entirety: An earlier analysis of roughly 500 of the donors reported 250 to 300 Gb of sequence data and roughly 100 million unique TCR beta sequences from about 180 million T cells. An early release covering 500 to 750 HLA-typed donors comprised about 290 gigabases of sequencing data and around 85 million unique TCR sequences. The genetic ancestry cluster associated with self-reported Caucasian donors included about 81% of the roughly 380 genotyped donors. The aim of the study was to test whether cataloging public T cell receptors could identify signatures of past pathogen exposure. The study used immunosequencing to profile the T cell repertoires of 670 or so subjects and linked those repertoires to cytomegalovirus serostatus. A separate validation cohort of some 130 different subjects was used in addition to the roughly 700-subject first cohort. To predict cytomegalovirus infection status, the study combined high-throughput TCR immunosequencing, statistical association of individual TCRs with disease status, and machine learning. A later analysis re-examined previously published TCR beta repertoires from just over 650 donors and added high-resolution HLA genotyping to investigate patterns of TCR occurrence. In the later analysis, no new phenotypic data were used to find candidate immune exposures; instead, reliance was placed on TCR beta sequences and their occurrence across donors. In an earlier analysis of over 550 of the donors, high-throughput TCR beta sequencing was used to judge whether each TCR beta V gene segment behaved as functional or pseudogenic. Alongside the repertoire data, information on donor age, sex, ethnicity and CMV serostatus was compiled. In a later genetic analysis, genome-wide SNP genotypes for about three fifths of the roughly 670 donors were used, and that subset was treated as a discovery cohort. All discovery cohort repertoires had been generated on a single sequencing platform. HLA typing included class I and class II loci at four-digit resolution. Typing coverage varied by locus: about 620-630 donors for A, B, C, DRB1 and DQB1; roughly 510 for DQA1; about 590 for DPA1; fewer than 480 for DPB1. Several DR-DQ haplotypes were treated as single units for association and clustering because of strong linkage in the cohort. Across some 400 genotyped donors of the cohort, an average of roughly 230,000 unique TCR beta nucleotide sequences per donor were sequenced, and 15% to 20% of those sequences were non-productive. Paper-wide results and their limitations: Because HLA typing was missing for some donors at each locus, association tests included only the typed subset. In a later genetic analysis, fewer N-insertions in productive TCRs were reported among donors in an Asian-associated ancestry cluster than the roughly 700-donor mean. The authors suggested that the approach could potentially be generalized to other disease states and immunological phenotypes. For the cohort, immune exposure information was limited to CMV serostatus. The presence/absence analyses assumed that sequencing depth was roughly uniform across donors, and that assumption may not be true. Linkage disequilibrium might explain the correlated functional status among segregating V segments, but an unknown experimental factor could not be ruled out. About 17 rarely observed V segments, including chromosome 9 orphons, were excluded from the earlier analysis of several hundred of the donors because counts were too low. A later analysis found that TCR association rates varied across HLA loci, with DRB1 alleles showing the most associated TCRs and HLA-C alleles the fewest. The 87-base-pair reads could not distinguish some IMGT-functional V segments, including TRBV6-2 and TRBV6-3, so those segments were excluded. A later analysis associated 15,000 to 20,000 TCR beta sequences with specific HLA alleles at a false discovery rate of 0.05. Cytomegalovirus status was reported to be diagnosed by the classifier with high specificity and sensitivity in both the original and validation cohorts. A later genetic analysis associated a missense DCLRE1C variant with V-gene and J-gene trimming of TCR beta chains, and an independent cohort replicated the association. Several of the top co-occurrence clusters appeared to be linked to parvovirus B19, influenza, CMV and Epstein-Barr virus, according to a later analysis. In a later analysis, HLA-associated TCR beta chains were found to be more clonally expanded and to have lower generation probabilities than equally common non-associated chains. A further reported finding was that TCR beta sequences accurately predicted the HLA-A and HLA-B alleles for most subjects in the first cohort. In vitro tests confirmed that three of the cytomegalovirus-associated TCR beta chains recognize cytomegalovirus antigens. According to a later analysis, most CMV-associated TCR beta chains appeared to be HLA-restricted, and the HLA associations seemed to be driven largely by CMV exposure. Broadly in line with IMGT annotations, most TCR beta V segments showed up in productive rearrangements about 90% or about 30% of the time in an earlier analysis of 450 to 600 of the donors. The study listed around 160 TCR beta chains as associated with cytomegalovirus. The sequencing pipeline was judged likely to have produced a cluster of highly shared sequence variants as a technical artifact. Strong co-occurrence of HLA alleles, especially DR and DQ, made assigning TCR associations to individual alleles difficult. In this cohort, only TCR beta chains were sequenced, and detectable features were limited by the absence of alpha or paired-chain data. While some public TCRs were present in many individuals, most TCR sequences turned up only very rarely across donors.

The cohort was made up of approximately 670 healthy bone marrow donors. All cohort members were sampled while nominally healthy, although unrecorded immune exposures were likely present. The donor tested CMV seronegative, placing the donor among the 350 to 400 seronegative members of the cohort. A peripheral blood sample was collected from each donor, and TCR beta sequencing was performed on peripheral blood mononuclear cells. Genomic DNA was extracted from the blood cell samples with the Qiagen DNeasy Blood Extraction Kit. CDR1 SEHNR and CDR2 FQNEAQ are derived from the germline V gene (reference sequence). Including cysteine and phenylalanine, the CDR3 has 13 amino acids. The kept DNA is CDR3 alone, 39 bases in frame from the first base. For this chain, trimming is 5 bases at the V end and 6 bases at the J end, and the number of junction bases without a gene match is 3.

The sequenced sample was PBMCs. The V and J segments used are TRBV7-9 and TRBJ1-5, and 8 junctional nucleotides match TRBD1. The source of this sequence is a male donor in good health and CMV-seronegative. The DNA is TGTGCCAGCAGCGCACAGGGGGGTCAGCCCCAGCATTTT. Translated, this is CASSAQGGQPQHF.